What follows are 10 T cell receptor beta chains derived from one specimen sequenced in a study of blood T cell repertoires in COVID-19. Profiling relied on immunoSEQ multiplex PCR, and the TCRdb table lists in-frame clones only, not all of them. The data show some 160,000 clones, with around four fifths seen just once and approximately 8% held by the top ten. The specimen sequenced was peripheral blood. These receptors originate from a woman older than 75 with COVID-19, enrolled during active disease.

V gene TRBV3-1 (or the pseudogene TRBV3-2) combines with J gene TRBJ2-7, with TRBD1 matching 10 bases. CDR3 size: 14 residues. Germline loops: CDR1 LGHDT, CDR2 YNNKEL (reference sequence). Unmatched junction bases numbered 5, after V lost 5 bases and J lost 4 bases. This CDR3 is CASSTRTGGYEQYF. The CDR3 DNA is TGTGCCAGCAGCACCCGGACAGGGGGGTACGAGCAGTACTTC.

The chain combines TRBV28 with TRBJ1-2; tentatively, D is TRBD1 (6 bases). CDR3 length equals 18 residues. Trimming took off 5 bases at V and 9 bases at J, with 31 bases between the two ends. CDR1 is MDHEN, CDR2 SYDVKM, per germline. The CDR3 region is CASSHQAGARHARWSYTF. CDR3 in DNA: TGTGCCAGCAGTCACCAGGCAGGGGCCCGCCACGCTCGTTGGAGCTACACCTTC.

In this sample, this clone turned up once. V gene TRBV9 combines with J gene TRBJ2-5, with 7 bases that match TRBD2. There are 15 residues in the CDR3. V lost 2 bases to trimming and J lost 0 bases; unmatched junction nucleotides: 4. Germline V gene lookup returns CDR1 SGDLS and CDR2 YYNGEE. The CDR3, as DNA: TGTGCCAGCAGCGTCGGGAGGTCGTACCAAGAGACCCAGTACTTC. It specifies CASSVGRSYQETQYF.

The V call is TRBV5-1, the J call TRBJ2-2, with 8 bases that match TRBD2. Germline CDR1 is SGHRS and CDR2 is YFSETQ. V shed 4 bases, J shed 0 bases, and the junction held 14 bases outside the gene matches. The CDR3 consists of 19 residues. CDR3 sequence: CASSTPPTSGLPNTGELFF. In nucleotides, the CDR3 is TGCGCCAGCAGCACGCCTCCTACTAGCGGCCTACCGAACACCGGGGAGCTGTTTTTT. Using reference TRBV5-1 and TRBJ2-2 for the parts outside the CDR3, the full variable domain is KAGVTQTPRYLIKTRGQQVTLSCSPISGHRSVSWYQQTPGQGLQFLFEYFSETQRNKGNFPGRFSGRQFSNSRSEMNVSTLELGDSALYLCASSTPPTSGLPNTGELFFGEGSRLTVL.

The chain carries TRBV2 and TRBJ1-1; the D is unclear. CDR1 and CDR2 from the germline V gene are SNHLY and FYNNEI. Trimming shortened V by 3 bases and J by 1 base, and 6 bases separated the two germline ends. The length of the CDR3 is 13 residues. Written as DNA, the CDR3 is TGTGCCAGCAGTGAGTGGCAGAACACTGAAGCTTTCTTT. It specifies CASSEWQNTEAFF.

V gene TRBV21-1 combines with J gene TRBJ1-2. TRBV21-1 corresponds to a pseudogene. This CDR3 has 15 amino acids. The chain's CDR3 is CASSKEAVPHDGYTF. Here the CDR3 DNA reads TGTGCCAGCAGCAAAGAGGCGGTCCCCCACGATGGCTACACCTTC.

This clone was detected only a few times. This rearrangement joins TRBV7-5 to TRBJ1-2; whether TRBD1, the table's D call, matches the DNA was not checked. TRBV7-5 corresponds to a pseudogene. The CDR3 is made up of 15 amino acids. CDR3 coding DNA: TGTGTCAGAAGCCCGCCCACCGGGACAGCTTATGGCTACACCTTC. This sequence encodes CVRSPPTGTAYGYTF.

V usage is TRBV29-1 and J usage is TRBJ1-2, with a tentative D call TRBD1 (5 bases). Per germline, CDR1 SQVTM and CDR2 ANQGSEA. The CDR3 runs 13 residues. The V and J ends lost 8 bases and 6 bases respectively, with 19 bases between them. The CDR3 protein is CSSSGGAKHGYTF. As DNA, the CDR3 is TGCAGCAGCTCAGGAGGGGCTAAACATGGCTACACCTTC.

In DNA, the CDR3 is TGTGCCAGCAGTGTGGGGGGGGTTGTGCGGGAGCAGTACTTC. Translating gives CASSVGGVVREQYF. The chain employs TRBV2 and TRBJ2-7; 7 nucleotides agree with TRBD2. CDR3 size: 14 residues. Trimming cost V 4 bases and J 7 bases; bases outside gene matches: 10. Germline CDR1 reads SNHLY; CDR2 reads FYNNEI.

The V call is TRBV6-5, the J call TRBJ1-6; a possible D gene is TRBD1 (5 bases). V lost 11 bases, J lost 7 bases, and 15 bases lay in between. Germline assignment: CDR1 MNHEY and CDR2 SVGAGI. The length of the CDR3 is 13 residues. The CDR3 loop reads CAVWGRVNSPLHF. In nucleotides, the CDR3 is TGTGCCGTGTGGGGCAGGGTCAATTCACCCCTCCACTTT.